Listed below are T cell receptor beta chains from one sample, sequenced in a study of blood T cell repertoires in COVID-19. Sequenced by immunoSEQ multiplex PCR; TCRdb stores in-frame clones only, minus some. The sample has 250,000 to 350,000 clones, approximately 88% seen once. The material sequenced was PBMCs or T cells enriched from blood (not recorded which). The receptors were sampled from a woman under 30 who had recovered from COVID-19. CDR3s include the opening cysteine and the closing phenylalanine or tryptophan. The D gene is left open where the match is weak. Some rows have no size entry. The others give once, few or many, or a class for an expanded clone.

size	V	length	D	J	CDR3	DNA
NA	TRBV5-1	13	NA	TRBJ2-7	CASSLGRVGEQYF	TGCGCCAGCAGCTTGGGCAGGGTGGGCGAGCAGTACTTC
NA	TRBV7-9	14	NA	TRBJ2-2	CASSLVGRTGELFF	TGTGCCAGCAGCTTAGTGGGGCGGACCGGGGAGCTGTTTTTT
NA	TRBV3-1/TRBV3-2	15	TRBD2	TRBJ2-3	CASSQLAGGTDTQYF	TGTGCCAGCAGCCAACTAGCGGGGGGAACAGATACGCAGTATTTT
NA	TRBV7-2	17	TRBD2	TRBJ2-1	CASSDPLAGVRYNEQFF	TGTGCCAGCAGCGATCCATTAGCGGGAGTTAGGTACAATGAGCAGTTCTTC
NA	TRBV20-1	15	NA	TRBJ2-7	CSASPAGRRLSEQYF	TGCAGTGCTAGTCCCGCGGGCCGGCGCCTTAGCGAGCAGTACTTC
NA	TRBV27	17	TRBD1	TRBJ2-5	CASSLGARGQRDPTQYF	TGTGCCAGCAGTTTGGGGGCAAGGGGACAGAGGGACCCGACCCAGTACTTC
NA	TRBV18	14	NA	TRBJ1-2	CASSPAGASRGYTF	TGTGCCAGCTCACCAGCAGGGGCGTCAAGAGGCTACACCTTC
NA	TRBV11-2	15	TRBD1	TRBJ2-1	CASSPTGISYNEQFF	TGTGCCAGCAGCCCGACAGGGATCTCCTACAATGAGCAGTTCTTC
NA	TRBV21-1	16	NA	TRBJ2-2	CASSKVGQVHTGELFF	TGTGCCAGCAGCAAAGTGGGACAGGTCCACACCGGGGAGCTGTTTTTT
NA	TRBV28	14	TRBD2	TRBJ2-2	CASSSAGITGELFF	TGTGCCAGCAGCTCAGCGGGAATAACCGGGGAGCTGTTTTTT
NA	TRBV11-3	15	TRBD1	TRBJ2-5	CASSSTGTGKETQYF	TGTGCCAGCAGCTCCACGGGGACAGGGAAAGAGACCCAGTACTTC
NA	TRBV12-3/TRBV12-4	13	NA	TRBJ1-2	CASSPGGGGGYTF	TGTGCCAGCAGTCCCGGGGGGGGTGGGGGCTACACCTTC
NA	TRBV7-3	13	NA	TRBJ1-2	CASTESRVYGYTF	TGTGCCAGCACCGAGTCCAGGGTCTATGGCTACACCTTC
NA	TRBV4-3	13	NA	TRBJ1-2	CASSQNRGGGYTF	TGCGCCAGCAGCCAAAATCGGGGGGGTGGCTACACCTTC
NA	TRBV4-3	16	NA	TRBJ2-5	CASRLEWGQIQETQYF	TGCGCCAGCAGGCTAGAGTGGGGACAAATCCAAGAGACCCAGTACTTC
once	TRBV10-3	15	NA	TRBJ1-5	CAISESGVFGQPQHF	TGTGCCATCAGTGAGTCAGGGGTTTTCGGTCAGCCCCAGCATTTT
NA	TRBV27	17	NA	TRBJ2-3	CASSQPLTGMGTDTQYF	TGTGCCAGCAGTCAACCACTTACAGGGATGGGCACAGATACGCAGTATTTT
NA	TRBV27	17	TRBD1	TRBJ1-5	CASSLRGTDQTDQPQHF	TGTGCCAGCAGTCTTAGAGGGACAGACCAAACGGATCAGCCCCAGCATTTT
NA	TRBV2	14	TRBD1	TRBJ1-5	CASGGTGGSLPQHF	TGTGCCAGCGGGGGGACAGGGGGTAGTTTGCCCCAGCATTTT
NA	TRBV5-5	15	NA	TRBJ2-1	CASSLAVSSYNEQFF	TGTGCCAGCAGCTTAGCGGTCAGCTCCTACAATGAGCAGTTCTTC
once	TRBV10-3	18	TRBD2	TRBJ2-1	CAILTSGSVSNSYNEQFF	TGTGCCATACTGACTAGCGGGAGTGTCAGCAACTCCTACAATGAGCAGTTCTTC
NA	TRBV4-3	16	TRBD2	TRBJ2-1	CASSHYGTSGYNEQFF	TGCGCCAGCAGCCATTACGGGACTAGCGGCTACAATGAGCAGTTCTTC
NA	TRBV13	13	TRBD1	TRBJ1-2	CASSETGNYGYTF	TGTGCCAGCAGCGAGACAGGGAACTATGGCTACACCTTC
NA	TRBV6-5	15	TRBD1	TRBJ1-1	CASRIGDRENTEAFF	TGTGCCAGCAGAATCGGGGACAGAGAGAACACTGAAGCTTTCTTT
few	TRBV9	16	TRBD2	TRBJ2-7	CASSVMGLAEPYEQYF	TGTGCCAGCAGCGTAATGGGACTAGCGGAACCCTACGAGCAGTACTTC
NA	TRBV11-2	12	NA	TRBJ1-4	CASSLEVGKLFF	TGTGCCAGCAGCTTAGAGGTCGGAAAACTGTTTTTT
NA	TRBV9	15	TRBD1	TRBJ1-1	CASSVDRGLYTEAFF	TGTGCCAGCAGCGTGGACAGGGGTCTTTACACTGAAGCTTTCTTT
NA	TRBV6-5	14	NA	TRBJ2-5	CASSYQQARETQYF	TGTGCCAGCAGTTACCAACAAGCGCGGGAGACCCAGTACTTC
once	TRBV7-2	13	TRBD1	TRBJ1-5	CASSLTGLQPQHF	TGTGCCAGCAGCTTGACAGGGCTTCAGCCCCAGCATTTT
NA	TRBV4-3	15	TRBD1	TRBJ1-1	CASSLDSGDRAEAFF	TGCGCCAGCAGCCTGGACTCTGGGGACAGAGCTGAAGCTTTCTTT
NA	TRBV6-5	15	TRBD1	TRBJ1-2	CASSSPDRETHGYTF	TGTGCCAGCAGTTCCCCGGACAGGGAGACCCATGGCTACACCTTC
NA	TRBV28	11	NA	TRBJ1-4	CASSFREKLFF	TGTGCCAGCAGTTTTCGGGAAAAACTGTTTTTT
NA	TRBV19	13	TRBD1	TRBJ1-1	CASSKLRQGEAFF	TGTGCCAGTAGCAAATTAAGACAGGGTGAAGCTTTCTTT
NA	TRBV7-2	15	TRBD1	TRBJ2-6	CASSLQGAGANVLTF	TGTGCCAGCAGCTTACAGGGGGCTGGGGCCAACGTCCTGACTTTC
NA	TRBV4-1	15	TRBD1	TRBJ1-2	CASSPRQGEVYGYTF	TGCGCCAGCAGCCCCCGACAGGGGGAAGTCTATGGCTACACCTTC
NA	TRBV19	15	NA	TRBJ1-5	CASSGRGQGGQPQHF	TGTGCCAGTAGTGGGCGGGGGCAGGGAGGTCAGCCCCAGCATTTT
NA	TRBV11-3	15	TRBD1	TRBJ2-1	CASSPFGTGHNEQFF	TGTGCCAGCAGCCCATTCGGGACAGGGCACAATGAGCAGTTCTTC
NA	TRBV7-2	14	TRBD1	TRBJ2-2	CASSPQGDTGELFF	TGTGCCAGCAGCCCACAGGGGGACACCGGGGAGCTGTTTTTT
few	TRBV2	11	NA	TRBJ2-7	CASSEYYEQYF	TGTGCCAGCAGTGAATACTACGAGCAGTACTTC
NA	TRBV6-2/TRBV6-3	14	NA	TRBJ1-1	CASSYFPGNTEAFF	TGTGCCAGCAGTTACTTCCCGGGGAACACTGAAGCTTTCTTT
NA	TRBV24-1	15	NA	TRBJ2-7	CATSDPREGVYEQYF	TGTGCCACCAGTGACCCCAGGGAGGGGGTCTACGAGCAGTACTTC
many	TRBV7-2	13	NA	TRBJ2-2	CASSLGWHGELFF	TGTGCCAGCAGCTTAGGGTGGCACGGGGAGCTGTTTTTT
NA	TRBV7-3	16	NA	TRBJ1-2	CASSLRGEKTNYGYTF	TGTGCCAGCAGCTTAAGGGGCGAAAAGACTAACTATGGCTACACCTTC
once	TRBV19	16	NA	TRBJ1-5	CASSIPRGGSNQPQHF	TGTGCCAGTAGTATTCCTCGGGGAGGAAGCAATCAGCCCCAGCATTTT
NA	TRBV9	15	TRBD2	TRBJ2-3	CASSSSGGLADTQYF	TGTGCCAGCAGCTCAAGCGGGGGACTTGCAGATACGCAGTATTTT
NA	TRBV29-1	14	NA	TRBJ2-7	CSVEAEGASYEQYF	TGCAGCGTTGAAGCGGAAGGGGCCTCCTACGAGCAGTACTTC
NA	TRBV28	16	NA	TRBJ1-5	CASSLTPSGDNQPQHF	TGTGCCAGCAGTTTAACCCCCTCGGGAGACAATCAGCCCCAGCATTTT
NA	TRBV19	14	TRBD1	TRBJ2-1	CASAQGASYNEQFF	TGTGCCAGTGCACAGGGGGCTTCCTACAATGAGCAGTTCTTC
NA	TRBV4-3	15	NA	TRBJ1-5	CASSPHTGMGQPQHF	TGCGCCAGCAGCCCTCATACAGGGATGGGTCAGCCCCAGCATTTT